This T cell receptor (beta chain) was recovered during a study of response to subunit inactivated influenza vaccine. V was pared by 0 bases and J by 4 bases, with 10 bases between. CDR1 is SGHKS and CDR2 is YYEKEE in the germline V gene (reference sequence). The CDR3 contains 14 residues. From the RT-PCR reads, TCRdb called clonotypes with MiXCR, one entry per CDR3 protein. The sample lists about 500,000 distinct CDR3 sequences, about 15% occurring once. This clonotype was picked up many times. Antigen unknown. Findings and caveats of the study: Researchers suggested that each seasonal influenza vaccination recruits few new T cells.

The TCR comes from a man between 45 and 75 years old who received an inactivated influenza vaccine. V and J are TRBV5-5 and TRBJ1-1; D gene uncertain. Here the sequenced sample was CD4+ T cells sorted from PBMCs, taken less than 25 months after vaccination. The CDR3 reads CASSLEPTGTEAFF. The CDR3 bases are TGTGCCAGCAGCTTGGAACCAACCGGCACTGAAGCTTTCTTT. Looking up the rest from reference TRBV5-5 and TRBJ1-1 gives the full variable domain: DAGVTQSPTHLIKTRGQQVTLRCSPISGHKSVSWYQQVLGQGPQFIFQYYEKEERGRGNFPDRFSARQFPNYSSELNVNALLLGDSALYLCASSLEPTGTEAFFGQGTRLTVV.